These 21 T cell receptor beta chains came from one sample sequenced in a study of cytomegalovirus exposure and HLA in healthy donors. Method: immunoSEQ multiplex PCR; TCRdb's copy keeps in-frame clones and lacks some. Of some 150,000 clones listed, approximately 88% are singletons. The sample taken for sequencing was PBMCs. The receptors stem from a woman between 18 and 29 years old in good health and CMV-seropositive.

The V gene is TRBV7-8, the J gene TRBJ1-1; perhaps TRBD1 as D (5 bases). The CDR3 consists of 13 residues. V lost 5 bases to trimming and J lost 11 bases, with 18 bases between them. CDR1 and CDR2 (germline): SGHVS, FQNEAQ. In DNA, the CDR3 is TGTGCCAGCAGCCCCAGACAGCCTAGGGTGGCTTTCTTT. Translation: CASSPRQPRVAFF.

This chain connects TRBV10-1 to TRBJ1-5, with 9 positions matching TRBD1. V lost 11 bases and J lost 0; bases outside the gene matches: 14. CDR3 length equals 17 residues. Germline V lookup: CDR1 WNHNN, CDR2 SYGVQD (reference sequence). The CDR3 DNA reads TGCGCCCCTGGGACAGGGCAAGTCCTCTATAGCAATCAGCCCCAGCATTTT. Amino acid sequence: CAPGTGQVLYSNQPQHF.

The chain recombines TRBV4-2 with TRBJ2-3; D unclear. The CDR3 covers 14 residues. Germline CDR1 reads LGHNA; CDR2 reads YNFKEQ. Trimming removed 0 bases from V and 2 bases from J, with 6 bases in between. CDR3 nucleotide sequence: TGTGCCAGCAGCCAAGATTTGGCCACAGATACGCAGTATTTT. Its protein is CASSQDLATDTQYF.

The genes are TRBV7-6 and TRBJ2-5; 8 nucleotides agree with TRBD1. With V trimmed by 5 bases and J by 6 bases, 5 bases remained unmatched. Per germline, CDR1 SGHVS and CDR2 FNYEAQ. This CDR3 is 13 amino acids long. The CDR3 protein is CASSGQGRQTQYF. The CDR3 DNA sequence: TGTGCCAGCAGCGGACAGGGTCGACAGACCCAGTACTTC.

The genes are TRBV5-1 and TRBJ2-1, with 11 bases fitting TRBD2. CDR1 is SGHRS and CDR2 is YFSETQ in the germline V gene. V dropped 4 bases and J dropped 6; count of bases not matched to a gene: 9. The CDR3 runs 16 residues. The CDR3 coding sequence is TGCGCCAGCAGCCGGAGAGGGACTAGCGGTCTCAATGAGCAGTTCTTC. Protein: CASSRRGTSGLNEQFF.

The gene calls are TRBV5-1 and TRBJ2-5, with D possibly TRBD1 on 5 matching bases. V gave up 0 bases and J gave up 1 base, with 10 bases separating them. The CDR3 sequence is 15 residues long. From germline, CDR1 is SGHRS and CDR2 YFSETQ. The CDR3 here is CASSLGQGGQETQYF. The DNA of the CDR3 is TGCGCCAGCAGCTTGGGGCAGGGTGGCCAAGAGACCCAGTACTTC.

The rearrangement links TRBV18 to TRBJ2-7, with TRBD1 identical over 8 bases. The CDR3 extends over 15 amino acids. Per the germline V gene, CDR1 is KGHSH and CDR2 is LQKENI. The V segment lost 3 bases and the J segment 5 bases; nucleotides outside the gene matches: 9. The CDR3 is CASSPLNSGGDEQYF. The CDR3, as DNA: TGTGCCAGCTCACCTTTAAATTCAGGGGGCGACGAGCAGTACTTC.

The chain's CDR3 is CASRPMTGDEQFF. In DNA form, the CDR3 reads TGTGCCAGCAGGCCAATGACAGGGGATGAGCAGTTCTTC. The chain is built from TRBV28 and TRBJ2-1, with 8 nucleotides matching TRBD1. Germline V gene lookup returns CDR1 MDHEN and CDR2 SYDVKM. This CDR3 spans 13 amino acids. V shed 6 bases, J shed 8 bases, and the junction held 6 bases outside the gene matches.

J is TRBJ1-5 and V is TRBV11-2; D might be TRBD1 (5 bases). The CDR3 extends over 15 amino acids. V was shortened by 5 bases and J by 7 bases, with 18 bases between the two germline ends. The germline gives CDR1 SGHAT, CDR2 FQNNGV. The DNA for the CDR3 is TGTGCCAGCAGCCTCGCGGGACGTAGGTTACAGCCCCAGCATTTT. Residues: CASSLAGRRLQPQHF. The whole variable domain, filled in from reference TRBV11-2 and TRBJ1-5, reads EAGVAQSPRYKIIEKRQSVAFWCNPISGHATLYWYQQILGQGPKLLIQFQNNGVVDDSQLPKDRFSAERLKGVDSTLKIQPAKLEDSAVYLCASSLAGRRLQPQHFGDGTRLSIL.

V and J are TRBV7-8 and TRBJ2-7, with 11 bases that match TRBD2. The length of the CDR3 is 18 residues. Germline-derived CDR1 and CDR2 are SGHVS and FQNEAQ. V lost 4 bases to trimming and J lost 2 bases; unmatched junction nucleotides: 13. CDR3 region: CASSSNKRLAGFTYEQYF. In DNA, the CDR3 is TGTGCCAGCAGCTCCAATAAGAGACTAGCGGGGTTTACCTACGAGCAGTACTTC. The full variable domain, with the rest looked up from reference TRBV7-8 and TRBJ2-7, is GAGVSQSPRYKVAKRGQDVALRCDPISGHVSLFWYQQALGQGPEFLTYFQNEAQLDKSGLPSDRFFAERPEGSVSTLKIQRTQQEDSAVYLCASSSNKRLAGFTYEQYFGPGTRLTVT.

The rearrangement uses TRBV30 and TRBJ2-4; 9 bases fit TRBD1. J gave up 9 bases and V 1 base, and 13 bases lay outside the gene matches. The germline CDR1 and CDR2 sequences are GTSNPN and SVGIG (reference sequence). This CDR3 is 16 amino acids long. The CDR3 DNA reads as TGTGCCTGGAGTGGACCCGGGACAGGGAGATCAGGCATTCAGTACTTC. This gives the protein CAWSGPGTGRSGIQYF.

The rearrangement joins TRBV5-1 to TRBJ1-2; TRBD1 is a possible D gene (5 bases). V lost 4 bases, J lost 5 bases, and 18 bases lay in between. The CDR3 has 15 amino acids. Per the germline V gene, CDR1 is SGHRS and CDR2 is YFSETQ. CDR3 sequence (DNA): TGCGCCAGCAGCCCAGGTGACAGCCAATTATATGGCTACACCTTC. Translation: CASSPGDSQLYGYTF.

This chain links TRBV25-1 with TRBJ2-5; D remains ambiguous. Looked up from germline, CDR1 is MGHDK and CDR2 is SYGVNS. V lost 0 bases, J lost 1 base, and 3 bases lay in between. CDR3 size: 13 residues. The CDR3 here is CASSEYIQETQYF. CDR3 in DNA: TGTGCCAGCAGTGAATATATCCAAGAGACCCAGTACTTC.

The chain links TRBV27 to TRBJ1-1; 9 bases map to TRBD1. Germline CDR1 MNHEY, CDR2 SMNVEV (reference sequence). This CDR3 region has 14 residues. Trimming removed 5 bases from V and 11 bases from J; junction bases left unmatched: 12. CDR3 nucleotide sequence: TGTGCCAGCAGTGAAACCGGGACAGGGTTTGGCGCTTTCTTT. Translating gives CASSETGTGFGAFF.

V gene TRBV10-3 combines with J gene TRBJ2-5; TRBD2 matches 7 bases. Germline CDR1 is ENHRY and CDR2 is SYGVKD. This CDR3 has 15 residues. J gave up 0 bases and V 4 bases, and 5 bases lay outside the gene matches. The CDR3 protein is CAISAQGGYQETQYF. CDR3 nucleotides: TGTGCCATCAGTGCCCAGGGAGGGTACCAAGAGACCCAGTACTTC.

DNA of the CDR3: TGTGCCTGGAGAACTAGCGGGGCCTCAAATACGCAGTATTTT. Residues: CAWRTSGASNTQYF. V is TRBV30 and J is TRBJ2-3; TRBD2 matches 10 bases. The CDR3 has 14 residues. The germline V gene has CDR1 GTSNPN and CDR2 SVGIG (reference sequence). Trimming cost V 3 bases and J 7 bases; bases outside gene matches: 7.

The CDR3 DNA follows: TGCGCCAGCAGCCAAGATCTCGGGACAGTCCGAAACACCATATATTTT. Its protein is CASSQDLGTVRNTIYF. This chain connects TRBV4-3 to TRBJ1-3; the match to TRBD1 covers 7 bases. The V gene end was trimmed by 0 bases and the J gene end by 5 bases; junction bases not matched to a gene: 7. The CDR3 covers 16 residues. Germline assignment: CDR1 LGHNA and CDR2 YSLEER.

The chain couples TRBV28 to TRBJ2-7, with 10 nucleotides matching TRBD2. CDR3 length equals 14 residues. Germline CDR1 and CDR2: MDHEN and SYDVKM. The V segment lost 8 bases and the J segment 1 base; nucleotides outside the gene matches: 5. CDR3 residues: CASREGLASYEQYF. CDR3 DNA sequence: TGTGCCAGCCGGGAGGGACTAGCGTCCTACGAGCAGTACTTC.

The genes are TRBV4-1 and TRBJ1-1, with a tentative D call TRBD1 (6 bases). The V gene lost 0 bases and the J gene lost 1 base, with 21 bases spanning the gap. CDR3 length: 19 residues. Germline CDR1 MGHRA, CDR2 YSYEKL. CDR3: CASSQDRVQGLRGNTEAFF. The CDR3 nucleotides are TGCGCCAGCAGCCAAGATCGGGTACAGGGTTTAAGGGGGAACACTGAAGCTTTCTTT.

In nucleotides, the CDR3 is TGTGCCAGCAGTTACTCTTCTGGGGGCGGTCAGCCCCAGCATTTT. Amino acids: CASSYSSGGGQPQHF. The chain recombines TRBV6-6 with TRBJ1-5; tentative D call: TRBD1 (6 bases). The CDR3 extends over 15 amino acids. The V end lost 0 bases, the J end lost 6 bases, and 12 bases lay between the germline ends. CDR1 and CDR2 (germline): MNHNY, SVGAGI (reference sequence).

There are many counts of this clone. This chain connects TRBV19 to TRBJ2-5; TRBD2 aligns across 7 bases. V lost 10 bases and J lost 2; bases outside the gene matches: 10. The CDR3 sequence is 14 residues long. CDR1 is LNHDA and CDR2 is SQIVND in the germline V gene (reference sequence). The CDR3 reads CATTRGGLQETQYF. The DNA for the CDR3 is TGTGCCACTACCCGTGGGGGACTACAAGAGACCCAGTACTTC.